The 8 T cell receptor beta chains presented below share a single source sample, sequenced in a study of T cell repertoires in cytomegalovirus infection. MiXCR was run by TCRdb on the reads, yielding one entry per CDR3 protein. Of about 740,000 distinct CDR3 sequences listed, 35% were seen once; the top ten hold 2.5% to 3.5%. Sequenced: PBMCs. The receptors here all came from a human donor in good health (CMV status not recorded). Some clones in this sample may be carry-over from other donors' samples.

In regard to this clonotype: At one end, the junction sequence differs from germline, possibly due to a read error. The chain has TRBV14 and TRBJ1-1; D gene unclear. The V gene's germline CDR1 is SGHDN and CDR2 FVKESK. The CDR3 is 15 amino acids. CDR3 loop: CASSQGPRVNTEALF. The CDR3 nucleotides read TGTGCCAGCAGCCAAGGTCCGCGCGTGAACACTGAAGCTTTATTT.

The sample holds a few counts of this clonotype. CDR3 loop: CASSYQYSEKLFF. The CDR3 DNA reads TGTGCCAGCAGTTACCAATACAGTGAAAAACTGTTTTTT. The chain combines TRBV12-3 or TRBV12-4 with TRBJ1-4; unclear D gene. Trimming left V 4 bases short and J 7 bases short, with 10 bases between. The CDR3 consists of 13 residues.

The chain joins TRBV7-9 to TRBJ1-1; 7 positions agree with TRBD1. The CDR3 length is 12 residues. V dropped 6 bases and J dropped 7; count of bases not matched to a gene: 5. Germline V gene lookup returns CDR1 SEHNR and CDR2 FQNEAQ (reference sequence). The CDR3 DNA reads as TGTGCCAGCAGACGGACAGGCAATGAAGCTTTCTTT. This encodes CASRRTGNEAFF.

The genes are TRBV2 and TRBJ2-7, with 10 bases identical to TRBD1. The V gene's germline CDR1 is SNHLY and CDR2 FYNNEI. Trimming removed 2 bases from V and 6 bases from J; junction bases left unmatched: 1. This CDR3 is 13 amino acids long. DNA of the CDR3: TGTGCCAGCAGTGAATGGGACAGGGGCGAGCAGTACTTC. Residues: CASSEWDRGEQYF.

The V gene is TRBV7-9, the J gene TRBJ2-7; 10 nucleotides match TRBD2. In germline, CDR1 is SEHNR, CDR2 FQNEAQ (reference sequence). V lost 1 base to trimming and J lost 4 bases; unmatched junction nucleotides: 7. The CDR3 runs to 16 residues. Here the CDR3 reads CASSLGASGSMYEQYF. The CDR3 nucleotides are TGTGCCAGCAGCTTAGGGGCTAGCGGGAGTATGTACGAGCAGTACTTC.

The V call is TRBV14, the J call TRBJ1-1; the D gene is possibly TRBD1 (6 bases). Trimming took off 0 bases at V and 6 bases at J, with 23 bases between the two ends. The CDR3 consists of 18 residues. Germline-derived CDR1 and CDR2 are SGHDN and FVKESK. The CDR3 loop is CASSQEDRGLGGGPEAFF. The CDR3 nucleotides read TGTGCCAGCAGCCAAGAAGATAGAGGGTTAGGGGGGGGGCCTGAAGCTTTCTTT.

The CDR3 here is CAWRTVGNTEAFF. In DNA, the CDR3 is TGTGCCTGGAGGACAGTCGGGAACACTGAAGCTTTCTTT. V gene TRBV30 combines with J gene TRBJ1-1, with TRBD1 as a possible D gene (5 bases). This CDR3 comprises 13 residues. Trimming took off 3 bases at V and 1 base at J, with 9 bases between the two ends. In germline, CDR1 is GTSNPN, CDR2 SVGIG (reference sequence).

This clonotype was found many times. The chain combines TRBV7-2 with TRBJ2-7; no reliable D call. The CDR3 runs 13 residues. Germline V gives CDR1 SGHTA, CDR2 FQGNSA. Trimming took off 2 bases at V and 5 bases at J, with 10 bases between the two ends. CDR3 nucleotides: TGTGCCAGCAGCTTAACCCCGGAGCACGAGCAGTACTTC. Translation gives CASSLTPEHEQYF.